This is a list of T cell receptor beta chains from one sample in a study of blood T cell repertoires in COVID-19. Some clones are missing from TCRdb's copy, which holds only in-frame ones; the method was immunoSEQ multiplex PCR. The table has about 340,000 clones, under 95% seen once. The specimen was peripheral blood. All receptors derive from a woman aged 18-35 years who had recovered from COVID-19. Both conserved end residues are part of each CDR3. Fields, in order: J gene, D gene, clone size, CDR3 length, V gene, CDR3 protein, CDR3 DNA. The D gene is left open where the match is weak. A clone size is listed for some rows: how often the clone was seen (once, few, many), or a class if it is expanded.

TRBJ1-5 TRBD1 NA 14 TRBV7-9 CASSSGQSNQPQHF TGTGCCAGCAGCTCGGGACAGTCGAATCAGCCCCAGCATTTT
TRBJ2-3 TRBD2 NA 16 TRBV2 CASSEAMTSGGDTQYF TGTGCCAGCAGTGAAGCGATGACTAGCGGGGGAGATACGCAGTATTTT
TRBJ2-1 TRBD1 NA 15 TRBV9 CASSTITGQGNEQFF TGTGCCAGCAGCACGATTACCGGACAGGGCAATGAGCAGTTCTTC
TRBJ1-3 NA NA 18 TRBV4-3 CASSQDPAGVFSGNTIYF TGCGCCAGCAGCCAAGATCCTGCAGGGGTGTTCTCTGGAAACACCATATATTTT
TRBJ2-2 TRBD2 NA 15 TRBV18 CASSPGLAGAGELFF TGTGCCAGCTCACCGGGACTAGCGGGTGCCGGGGAGCTGTTTTTT
TRBJ1-6 NA once 16 TRBV24-1 CATRVLRRSYNSPLHF TGTGCCACCAGAGTCCTCAGGAGGTCCTATAATTCACCCCTCCACTTT
TRBJ2-5 NA NA 14 TRBV6-5 CASSYSPAGETQYF TGTGCCAGCAGTTACTCACCGGCAGGGGAGACCCAGTACTTC
TRBJ1-2 TRBD1 NA 14 TRBV6-5 CASSRDRTNYGYTF TGTGCCAGCAGTCGGGACAGGACCAACTATGGCTACACCTTC
TRBJ1-2 TRBD1 NA 14 TRBV30 CAWSSTGGGYGYTF TGTGCCTGGAGTTCAACAGGGGGCGGCTATGGCTACACCTTC
TRBJ2-1 TRBD2 NA 15 TRBV6-2/TRBV6-3 CASSYSGRAGNEQFF TGTGCCAGCAGTTACTCCGGGAGGGCGGGCAATGAGCAGTTCTTC
TRBJ2-1 TRBD2 NA 16 TRBV19 CASSIRLGGRAGEQFF TGTGCCAGTAGTATCAGGCTAGGCGGGAGGGCGGGTGAGCAGTTCTTC
TRBJ1-4 TRBD1 NA 17 TRBV2 CASSAGTGRDSNEKLFF TGTGCCAGCAGCGCCGGGACAGGGCGGGATAGTAATGAAAAACTGTTTTTT
TRBJ2-1 TRBD2 NA 15 TRBV7-2 CASSLVAGGPYEQFF TGTGCCAGCAGCTTAGTCGCGGGAGGGCCGTATGAGCAGTTCTTC
TRBJ2-1 TRBD2 NA 17 TRBV19 CASSVTSGRHSYNEQFF TGTGCCAGTAGTGTGACTAGCGGGAGGCACTCCTACAATGAGCAGTTCTTC
TRBJ2-1 TRBD2 NA 16 TRBV7-9 CASIGSTSGRYNEQFF TGTGCCAGCATCGGATCCACTAGCGGGAGGTACAATGAGCAGTTCTTC
TRBJ2-3 NA NA 11 TRBV6-6 CASSTRDTQYF TGTGCCAGCAGTACACGAGATACGCAGTATTTT
TRBJ1-4 NA NA 14 TRBV7-2 CASSKQGVGEKLFF TGTGCCAGCAGCAAACAGGGAGTGGGTGAAAAACTGTTTTTT
TRBJ2-6 TRBD2 NA 19 TRBV3-1/TRBV3-2 CASSQTGRLAGSGANVLTF TGTGCCAGCAGCCAAACCGGACGGCTAGCGGGGTCTGGGGCCAACGTCCTGACTTTC
TRBJ2-5 TRBD2 NA 15 TRBV19 CASSIGASGQETQYF TGTGCCAGTAGTATAGGGGCTAGCGGCCAAGAGACCCAGTACTTC
TRBJ1-2 NA NA 16 TRBV3-1/TRBV3-2 CASSQDYGGYDLGYTF TGTGCCAGCAGCCAAGATTACGGAGGGTACGATTTGGGCTACACCTTC
TRBJ1-6 TRBD1 NA 14 TRBV29-1 CSAKTGLGNSPLHF TGCAGCGCAAAGACAGGGCTTGGTAATTCACCCCTCCACTTT
TRBJ1-2 TRBD1 NA 15 TRBV6-5 CASSQGQTLNYGYTF TGTGCCAGCAGCCAGGGACAGACCCTTAACTATGGCTACACCTTC
TRBJ2-5 NA NA 16 TRBV21-1 CASSKPSRLRLETQYF TGTGCCAGCAGCAAACCGTCCCGACTAAGGTTGGAGACCCAGTACTTC
TRBJ2-5 TRBD1 NA 19 TRBV11-2 CASSRSGALRDRVSETQYF TGTGCCAGCAGTCGATCCGGTGCTCTCCGGGACAGGGTATCAGAGACCCAGTACTTC
TRBJ1-5 TRBD1 few 14 TRBV5-5 CASSYGTVDQPQHF TGTGCCAGCAGCTACGGGACAGTCGACCAGCCCCAGCATTTT
TRBJ1-5 NA few 16 TRBV7-8 CASSPGRGDSNQPQHF TGTGCCAGCAGCCCCGGCAGGGGCGATAGCAATCAGCCCCAGCATTTT
TRBJ1-5 NA NA 11 TRBV12-1 CASSGREPQHF TGTGCCAGCAGCGGGAGGGAGCCCCAGCATTTT
TRBJ2-3 NA NA 16 TRBV18 CASSRETALSTDTQYF TGTGCCAGCTCACGCGAGACAGCACTAAGCACAGATACGCAGTATTTT
TRBJ2-1 NA NA 15 TRBV11-3 CASSARDSSYNEQFF TGTGCCAGCAGCGCACGCGATAGCTCCTACAATGAGCAGTTCTTC
TRBJ1-2 NA NA 19 TRBV7-2 CASSLGPLLHFYEDYGYTF TGTGCCAGCAGCTTAGGCCCTCTCTTGCACTTCTACGAGGACTATGGCTACACCTTC
TRBJ1-2 NA NA 16 TRBV5-4 CASSYERQGISTGYTF TGTGCCAGCAGTTATGAGCGGCAAGGAATTTCTACTGGCTACACCTTC
TRBJ2-1 TRBD2 NA 16 TRBV24-1 CATSDPSPGTNNEQFF TGTGCCACCAGTGATCCCTCTCCCGGGACTAACAATGAGCAGTTCTTC
TRBJ1-6 NA NA 18 TRBV28 CASSLGGWYDRANSPLHF TGTGCCAGCAGTTTGGGAGGTTGGTACGACCGCGCTAATTCACCCCTCCACTTT
TRBJ2-3 TRBD2 once 16 TRBV9 CASSVVPSGMGDTQYF TGTGCCAGCAGCGTAGTCCCTAGCGGGATGGGAGATACGCAGTATTTT
TRBJ2-1 TRBD2 NA 20 TRBV7-8 CASSLATGLAGFLSYNEQFF TGTGCCAGCAGCTTAGCCACGGGACTAGCGGGATTTTTGTCCTACAATGAGCAGTTCTTC
TRBJ1-5 NA NA 15 TRBV18 CASSPPGGGGQPQHF TGTGCCAGCTCACCACCGGGGGGGGGAGGACAGCCCCAGCATTTT
TRBJ2-5 NA NA 18 TRBV21-1 CASSKAPPRAGGRKTQYF TGTGCCAGCAGCAAAGCGCCCCCCAGAGCGGGAGGGCGAAAGACCCAGTACTTC
TRBJ2-1 NA once 16 TRBV5-1 CASSLSGQAYQTEQFF TGCGCCAGCAGCTTGAGCGGGCAGGCTTACCAGACTGAGCAGTTCTTC
TRBJ2-1 TRBD2 NA 16 TRBV7-2 CASSPPGLAGVNEQFF TGTGCCAGCAGCCCTCCGGGACTAGCGGGAGTCAATGAGCAGTTCTTC
TRBJ2-3 NA NA 13 TRBV3-1/TRBV3-2 CASSQDLTDTQYF TGTGCCAGCAGCCAAGACCTCACAGATACGCAGTATTTT
TRBJ1-5 NA NA 15 TRBV27 CASSFSGEGNQPQHF TGTGCCAGCAGTTTTTCGGGGGAGGGCAATCAGCCCCAGCATTTT
TRBJ2-5 TRBD2 NA 14 TRBV7-2 CASSPSAGGKTQYF TGTGCCAGCAGCCCTTCGGCGGGGGGGAAGACCCAGTACTTC
TRBJ1-6 NA NA 15 TRBV7-9 CASSLGSSYNSPLHF TGTGCCAGCAGCTTGGGGAGCTCCTATAATTCACCCCTCCACTTT
TRBJ2-3 TRBD1 once 21 TRBV19 CASSIVGQGARRETSTDTQYF TGTGCCAGTAGTATAGTCGGACAGGGGGCGCGGCGGGAGACTAGCACAGATACGCAGTATTTT
TRBJ2-2 TRBD2 NA 16 TRBV5-5 CASSLRLAGSGGELFF TGTGCCAGCAGCTTGAGGCTAGCGGGATCAGGCGGGGAGCTGTTTTTT
TRBJ1-2 TRBD1 NA 17 TRBV5-6 CASGSGTGGNIHYGYTF TGTGCCAGCGGATCCGGGACAGGGGGCAATATTCACTATGGCTACACCTTC
TRBJ1-2 NA NA 14 TRBV11-2 CASSLQSGNYGYTF TGTGCCAGCAGCTTACAGAGCGGTAACTATGGCTACACCTTC
TRBJ1-1 TRBD1 NA 17 TRBV7-9 CASSRPGQGPLNTEAFF TGTGCCAGCAGCCGACCGGGACAGGGCCCCTTGAACACTGAAGCTTTCTTT
TRBJ2-3 NA NA 11 TRBV12-3/TRBV12-4 CASSPADTQYF TGTGCCAGCAGTCCCGCAGATACGCAGTATTTT
TRBJ2-3 NA NA 15 TRBV2 CASSGGRMGTDTQYF TGTGCCAGCAGTGGGGGGCGGATGGGCACAGATACGCAGTATTTT
TRBJ2-5 NA NA 17 TRBV7-9 CASSLGFPMVIWETQYF TGTGCCAGCAGCTTAGGGTTCCCTATGGTTATCTGGGAGACCCAGTACTTC
TRBJ2-2 TRBD2 NA 13 TRBV29-1 CSVSGTSTGELFF TGCAGCGTTTCTGGGACTAGCACCGGGGAGCTGTTTTTT
TRBJ1-2 NA NA 15 TRBV9 CASSAGSEVNYGYTF TGTGCCAGCAGCGCTGGGTCTGAGGTGAACTATGGCTACACCTTC
TRBJ1-1 NA NA 13 TRBV30 CAWRNRRNTEAFF TGTGCCTGGAGGAACAGGCGGAACACTGAAGCTTTCTTT